The rows below give T cell receptor beta chains drawn from one sample of a study of blood T cell repertoires in COVID-19. Profiling relied on immunoSEQ multiplex PCR, and the TCRdb table lists in-frame clones only, not all of them. The top ten hold around 5% of the sample, which has tens of thousands of clones, about 83% seen once. Sequencing was done on a sample of peripheral blood. These receptors came from a man between 45 and 60 years old with active COVID-19. Both conserved end residues are part of each CDR3. Fields, in order: D gene, V gene, J gene, CDR3 protein. The D gene is left open where the match is weak.

>TRBD2|TRBV5-4|TRBJ2-1
CASRSIAGASYNEQFF
>NA|TRBV3-1/TRBV3-2|TRBJ2-3
CASSQESRIAATSTDTQYF
>TRBD2|TRBV4-1|TRBJ2-5
CASSSRGGNPLETQYF
>TRBD1|TRBV9|TRBJ2-6
CASSVTGGFSGANVLTF
>NA|TRBV10-2|TRBJ2-1
CASSESSAEQFF
>NA|TRBV19|TRBJ2-3
CATAADYDTQYF
>NA|TRBV27|TRBJ2-7
CASSLYEGRNEQYF
>NA|TRBV3-1/TRBV3-2|TRBJ2-7
CASSQDRRWTYEQYF
>NA|TRBV6-5|TRBJ2-2
CASSLPLAERGELFF
>NA|TRBV7-3|TRBJ2-2
CASSPNTGELFF
>NA|TRBV18|TRBJ1-2
CASSRLQGNYGYTF